This passage covers 10 T cell receptor beta chains from one sample sequenced in a study of cytomegalovirus exposure and HLA in healthy donors. 13 Jbeta primers and 60 Vbeta primers were used for the PCR. The method was immunoSEQ multiplex PCR; TCRdb's version includes in-frame clones alone and lacks a portion of them. Its clone listing holds approximately 40,000 clones. Sequenced input: PBMCs. The receptors stem from a woman aged 25 to 39 in good health and CMV-seronegative.

Notes on this clone: Other DNA sequences within the sample encode an identical CDR3. The gene calls are TRBV9 and TRBJ1-3, with D uncertain. The CDR3 contains 14 residues. Trimming took 0 bases from V and 1 from J, leaving 5 bases between them. Germline CDR1 is SGDLS and CDR2 is YYNGEE. CDR3 sequence: CASSVAGSGNTIYF. DNA of the CDR3: TGTGCCAGCAGCGTAGCGGGATCTGGAAACACCATATATTTT.

The chain couples TRBV5-1 to TRBJ2-1; D is uncertain. The CDR3 consists of 13 residues. V was pared by 0 bases and J by 8 bases, with 9 bases between. Looked up from germline, CDR1 is SGHRS and CDR2 is YFSETQ. CDR3 bases: TGCGCCAGCAGCTTGGAATCAGCGTATGAGCAGTTCTTC. It encodes CASSLESAYEQFF.

As concerns this clone: This same CDR3 is encoded by further DNA sequences in the sample. V gene TRBV9 combines with J gene TRBJ2-7, with TRBD1 as a possible D gene (6 bases). The germline V gene has CDR1 SGDLS and CDR2 YYNGEE. The V end lost 0 bases, the J end lost 2 bases, and 9 bases lay between the germline ends. The CDR3 runs to 14 residues. The CDR3 loop reads CASSVGGGTYEQYF. The CDR3 nucleotides are TGTGCCAGCAGCGTAGGAGGGGGTACCTACGAGCAGTACTTC. Based on the CDR3 plus reference TRBV9 and TRBJ2-7, the full variable domain is DSGVTQTPKHLITATGQRVTLRCSPRSGDLSVYWYQQSLDQGLQFLIQYYNGEERAKGNILERFSAQQFPDLHSELNLSSLELGDSALYFCASSVGGGTYEQYFGPGTRLTVT.

This chain joins TRBV19 and TRBJ2-6, with 12 bases that match TRBD1. V was pared by 7 bases and J by 4 bases, with 8 bases of the junction left unmatched. This CDR3 has 17 residues. CDR1 and CDR2 (germline): LNHDA, SQIVND (reference sequence). The CDR3 DNA reads TGTGCCAGTACCCCGGGACAGGGGGCATCAGGGGCCAACGTCCTGACTTTC. Protein: CASTPGQGASGANVLTF.

This chain joins TRBV4-2 and TRBJ2-7; 10 bases are a match to TRBD1. The CDR3 sequence is 17 residues long. Germline CDR1 LGHNA, CDR2 YNFKEQ. After removal of 0 bases from V and 3 bases from J, the junction contained 8 bases not matched to a gene. The CDR3: CASSQEVGTGALYEQYF. The DNA for the CDR3 is TGTGCCAGCAGCCAAGAAGTGGGGACAGGGGCGCTCTACGAGCAGTACTTC.

This rearrangement joins TRBV28 to TRBJ1-1; D is possibly TRBD1 (5 bases). The germline V and J ends were trimmed by 10 bases and 0 bases, with 12 bases remaining between them. The V gene's germline CDR1 is MDHEN and CDR2 SYDVKM. CDR3 size: 13 residues. CDR3 residues: CATRAGMNTEAFF. Written as DNA, the CDR3 is TGTGCCACTAGGGCAGGGATGAACACTGAAGCTTTCTTT.

The chain combines TRBV10-3 with TRBJ2-1; D ambiguous. This CDR3 has 12 residues. V was trimmed by 3 bases and J by 7 bases, leaving 7 bases between them. Per germline, CDR1 ENHRY and CDR2 SYGVKD. The CDR3 DNA follows: TGTGCCATCAGTGACCACCGGAATGAGCAGTTCTTC. Its translation is CAISDHRNEQFF.

Of note for this clone: Germline and junction disagree at one end, which may indicate a read error. The chain joins TRBV30 to TRBJ2-7; D perhaps matches TRBD2 (6 bases). CDR1 is GTSNPN and CDR2 is SVGIG in the germline V gene (reference sequence). There are 12 residues in the CDR3. The CDR3 here is CAMGGASYGQYF. Written as DNA, the CDR3 is TGTGCAATGGGCGGGGCCTCCTACGGGCAGTACTTC.

The rearrangement joins TRBV7-9 to TRBJ2-5; TRBD1 aligns across 7 bases. CDR3 length equals 13 residues. CDR1 is SEHNR and CDR2 is FQNEAQ in the germline V gene (reference sequence). The J segment lost 3 bases and the V segment lost 10 bases, leaving 8 bases of the junction unmatched. The CDR3 region has the DNA TGTGCCACGAGGACAGGACAAAAAGAGACCCAGTACTTC. This encodes CATRTGQKETQYF. The complete variable domain, with remaining parts taken from reference TRBV7-9 and TRBJ2-5, reads DTGVSQNPRHKITKRGQNVTFRCDPISEHNRLYWYRQTLGQGPEFLTYFQNEAQLEKSRLLSDRFSAERPKGSFSTLEIQRTEQGDSAMYLCATRTGQKETQYFGPGTRLLVL.

The chain joins TRBV6-1 to TRBJ2-7; TRBD2 agrees at 7 bases. Trimming cost V 7 bases and J 3 bases; bases outside gene matches: 9. Germline values: CDR1 MNHNS, CDR2 SASEGT. This CDR3 is 14 amino acids long. CDR3 protein: CASTREIAGYEQYF. CDR3 sequence (DNA): TGTGCCAGCACCAGAGAGATAGCGGGCTACGAGCAGTACTTC.